One sample yielded the 26 T cell receptor beta chains listed below, sequenced in a study of CD8 T cells in Susac syndrome. With random hexamers, 0.5 to 1 ug RNA was reverse transcribed. Via MiXCR, TCRdb re-called the immunoSEQ multiplex PCR reads, giving one row per CDR3 protein. The sample gives about 190,000 distinct CDR3 sequences, under 97% of which show up once; 0.098% is in the top ten. The sequenced material came from CD4+ T cells from PBMCs. The source of these receptors is a human donor with Susac syndrome.

This chain connects TRBV20-1 to TRBJ2-1; D is ambiguous. Germline lookup yields CDR1 DFQATT and CDR2 SNEGSKA (reference sequence). The CDR3 length is 13 residues. The chain's CDR3 is CTLTAGPYNEQFF. The DNA of the CDR3 is TGCACCTTAACGGCTGGACCCTACAATGAGCAGTTCTTC.

This sequence joins TRBV29-1 and TRBJ2-7; 11 positions agree with TRBD1. The CDR3 runs 13 residues. In germline, CDR1 is SQVTM, CDR2 ANQGSEA. V trimming: 6 bases; J trimming: 6 bases; junction bases outside the gene matches: 7. CDR3 in amino acids: CSVTRTGGGEQYF. Written as DNA, the CDR3 is TGCAGCGTCACCCGGACAGGGGGCGGCGAGCAGTACTTC.

The chain carries TRBV6-5 and TRBJ2-2; 9 bases match TRBD2. Germline CDR1 is MNHEY and CDR2 is SVGAGI. J was trimmed by 2 bases and V by 0 bases; bases with no gene match: 4. The CDR3 length is 17 residues. The CDR3 here is CASSYSSGGINTGELFF. CDR3 DNA sequence: TGTGCCAGCAGTTACTCGAGCGGGGGGATAAACACCGGGGAGCTGTTTTTT.

The chain links TRBV5-4 to TRBJ2-1; D unclear. Germline V lookup: CDR1 SGHNT, CDR2 YYREEE (reference sequence). There are 18 residues in the CDR3. Trimming removed 2 bases at V and 7 bases at J, with 25 bases between. The CDR3 loop reads CASSFSPPLVPAGNEQFF. Here the CDR3 DNA reads TGTGCCAGCAGCTTTTCACCCCCCCTGGTCCCAGCCGGGAATGAGCAGTTCTTC.

The chain combines TRBV13 with TRBJ1-2, with 10 bases matching TRBD1. Germline-derived CDR1 and CDR2 are PRHDT and FYEKMQ (reference sequence). This CDR3 contains 16 residues. J lost 0 bases, V lost 4 bases, and 5 bases had no gene match. The CDR3 DNA follows: TGTGCCAGCAGCTCCCGGGACAGGGGAGCTAACTATGGCTACACCTTC. Amino acids: CASSSRDRGANYGYTF.

This rearrangement joins TRBV20-1 to TRBJ2-2; either TRBD1 or TRBD2 may supply D (5 bases each). Trimming shortened V by 6 bases and J by 6 bases, and 17 bases separated the two germline ends. Per the germline V gene, CDR1 is DFQATT and CDR2 is SNEGSKA (reference sequence). CDR3 length: 14 residues. This CDR3 is CSARLGALAGELFF. The CDR3 coding sequence is TGCAGTGCGCGCCTCGGGGCGTTGGCCGGGGAGCTGTTTTTT.

The chain links TRBV9 to TRBJ2-2; D is perhaps TRBD1 (6 bases). This CDR3 has 14 amino acids. Germline CDR1 and CDR2: SGDLS and YYNGEE. V was pared by 0 bases and J by 6 bases, with 9 bases between. The CDR3 reads CASSVAAGAGELFF. In DNA form, the CDR3 reads TGTGCCAGCAGCGTAGCTGCAGGGGCCGGGGAGCTGTTTTTT.

The rearrangement uses TRBV3-1 and TRBJ2-7; a weak D match, TRBD1 (6 bases). V shed 4 bases and J shed 3 bases, with 13 bases lying between them. The germline V gene has CDR1 LGHDT and CDR2 YNNKEL (reference sequence). This CDR3 is built from 14 residues. CDR3 coding DNA: TGTGCCAGCAGCCCCGACAGGCCAAACTACGAGCAGTACTTC. Its protein product is CASSPDRPNYEQYF.

The table lists this clonotype with a count of one. The chain is built from TRBV5-4 and TRBJ2-7; 9 nucleotides align to TRBD1. The CDR3 is 15 amino acids. Germline V gives CDR1 SGHNT, CDR2 YYREEE (reference sequence). J gave up 6 bases and V 4 bases, and 11 bases lay outside the gene matches. The CDR3 loop reads CASSRPWDRVSEQYF. CDR3 nucleotides: TGTGCCAGCAGCCGACCTTGGGACAGGGTCAGCGAGCAGTACTTC.

A single count supports this clonotype. The chain couples TRBV29-1 to TRBJ1-1, with D hard to call. Trimming stripped 5 bases from V and 1 base from J, with 5 bases between. The CDR3 totals 11 residues. The germline gives CDR1 SQVTM, CDR2 ANQGSEA. The CDR3 DNA reads TGCAGCGTTTCGCGGAACACTGAAGCTTTCTTT. It yields the protein CSVSRNTEAFF.

CDR3 nucleotides: TGTGCCAGCAGCTCGACTGGGGGGGGCCGAGAGACCCAGTACTTC. This codes for CASSSTGGGRETQYF. This chain uses TRBV7-6 with TRBJ2-5, with D perhaps matching TRBD2 (7 bases). Germline CDR1 reads SGHVS; CDR2 reads FNYEAQ. The CDR3 has 15 residues. Trimming pared 4 bases from V and 4 bases from J, leaving 16 bases between. Variable domain in full (rest from reference TRBV7-6 and TRBJ2-5): GAGVSQSPRYKVTKRGQDVALRCDPISGHVSLYWYRQALGQGPEFLTYFNYEAQQDKSGLPNDRFSAERPEGSISTLTIQRTEQRDSAMYRCASSSTGGGRETQYFGPGTRLLVL.

V is TRBV20-1 and J is TRBJ2-5; D is undetermined. V was cut by 3 bases and J by 5 bases, with 16 bases left in between. The CDR3 totals 14 residues. Germline V gene lookup returns CDR1 DFQATT and CDR2 SNEGSKA (reference sequence). The CDR3 DNA is TGCAGTGCTAGCGTAGGAGCAAACCCGGAGACCCAGTACTTC. The encoded protein is CSASVGANPETQYF.

This clonotype appeared once. The rearrangement links TRBV7-9 to TRBJ2-6, with D perhaps TRBD2 (6 bases). Germline loops: CDR1 SEHNR, CDR2 FQNEAQ (reference sequence). Between the trimmed V and J ends, which lost 5 bases and 12 bases, there was a span of 14 bases. The CDR3 extends over 13 amino acids. CDR3 amino acids: CASSVSTGGVLTF. CDR3 nucleotides: TGTGCCAGCAGCGTCTCGACCGGGGGCGTCCTGACTTTC.

This chain uses TRBV12-3 or TRBV12-4 with TRBJ2-1; 14 positions agree with TRBD2. J gave up 5 bases and V 6 bases, and 6 bases lay outside the gene matches. The CDR3 is 16 amino acids. The DNA for the CDR3 is TGTGCCAGCAGCCGGACTAGCGGGGGGCCCGACAATGAGCAGTTCTTC. Protein product: CASSRTSGGPDNEQFF.

V gene TRBV6-4 combines with J gene TRBJ1-5; the D is unclear. This CDR3 has 12 residues. Germline-derived CDR1 and CDR2 are MRHNA and SNTAGT. V dropped 8 bases and J dropped 2 bases, with 7 bases sitting between them. CDR3 in DNA: TGTGCCAGCGGCTGGGGCAATCAGCCCCAGCATTTT. It translates to CASGWGNQPQHF.

The chain combines TRBV30 with TRBJ2-7; 7 bases are shared with TRBD1. Trimming took 3 bases from V and 7 from J; bases not matched to a gene: 6. The CDR3 has 12 residues. Germline V gene lookup returns CDR1 GTSNPN and CDR2 SVGIG (reference sequence). DNA of the CDR3: TGTGCCTGGAGCCAGGGGGTAGGAGAGCAGTACTTC. It encodes CAWSQGVGEQYF.

The CDR3 here is CSVETGRDTQYF. The DNA of the CDR3 is TGCAGCGTTGAGACAGGGAGAGATACGCAGTATTTT. The chain uses TRBV29-1 and TRBJ2-3; TRBD1 aligns across 7 bases. Germline trimming cut 3 bases from V and 5 bases from J; bases unmatched to any gene: 2. The CDR3 covers 12 residues. The germline V gene encodes CDR1 SQVTM and CDR2 ANQGSEA.

The chain combines TRBV7-8 with TRBJ1-1; 8 positions agree with TRBD1. The length of the CDR3 is 15 residues. From germline, CDR1 is SGHVS and CDR2 FQNEAQ. V was pared by 5 bases and J by 5 bases, with 10 bases of the junction left unmatched. CDR3 amino acids: CASSLRDRIGTEAFF. The CDR3 DNA follows: TGTGCCAGCAGCCTCCGGGACAGGATAGGAACTGAAGCTTTCTTT.

This clonotype was observed a single time. J is TRBJ1-1 and V is TRBV19; D perhaps matches TRBD1 (5 bases). The CDR3 is 14 residues long. Per germline, CDR1 LNHDA and CDR2 SQIVND (reference sequence). V was pared by 4 bases and J by 4 bases, with 13 bases between. The CDR3 nucleotides read TGTGCCAGTAGTAATGGGGCCCGGGGCACTGAAGCTTTCTTT. It yields the protein CASSNGARGTEAFF.

V usage is TRBV4-1 and J usage is TRBJ1-4; D is possibly TRBD1 (5 bases). The CDR3 runs to 15 residues. CDR1 MGHRA and CDR2 YSYEKL come from the germline V gene. Trimming shortened V by 0 bases and J by 5 bases, and 10 bases separated the two germline ends. As DNA, the CDR3 is TGCGCCAGCAGCCAAGAACCAGGGCGCAATGAAAAACTGTTTTTT. Protein: CASSQEPGRNEKLFF.

This chain connects TRBV29-1 to TRBJ1-6; 11 nucleotides line up with TRBD1. The CDR3 is 13 amino acids. The germline V gene has CDR1 SQVTM and CDR2 ANQGSEA. DNA of the CDR3: TGCAGTGTTCGGACAGGGGGCAATTCACCCCTCCACTTT. Protein sequence: CSVRTGGNSPLHF.

This rearrangement joins TRBV2 to TRBJ1-4, with no clear D. The germline CDR1 and CDR2 sequences are SNHLY and FYNNEI. V lost 6 bases, J lost 0 bases, and 11 bases lay in between. CDR3 length: 15 residues. For the CDR3, the DNA is TGTGCCAGCAGGCAACGGACTGCAACTAATGAAAAACTGTTTTTT. Residues: CASRQRTATNEKLFF.

The chain recombines TRBV3-1 with TRBJ1-5; unclear D gene. CDR3 length equals 13 residues. With 4 bases removed from V and 4 bases from J, the gap between germline ends came to 8 bases. The germline gives CDR1 LGHDT, CDR2 YNNKEL (reference sequence). CDR3: CASSPAKNQPQHF. The CDR3 nucleotides are TGTGCCAGCAGCCCCGCTAAGAATCAGCCCCAGCATTTT.

The chain combines TRBV10-3 with TRBJ2-5; D possibly uses TRBD1 or TRBD2 (5 bases each). Germline V lookup: CDR1 ENHRY, CDR2 SYGVKD. The CDR3 length is 14 residues. V lost 9 bases and J 2 bases, leaving 16 bases between the germline ends. CDR3 DNA: TGTGCCATAAGTCGGGGCGCCATGCAAGAGACCCAGTACTTC. This sequence encodes CAISRGAMQETQYF.

This clonotype was counted once. The J gene is TRBJ1-2, the V gene TRBV5-4; 7 nucleotides line up with TRBD1. The length of the CDR3 is 14 residues. V shed 2 bases and J 7 bases; nucleotides not matched to a gene: 8. CDR1 is SGHNT, CDR2 YYREEE, per germline (reference sequence). The DNA of the CDR3 is TGTGCCAGCAGCTTAATGACAGGGACTACTGGCTACACCTTC. Protein product: CASSLMTGTTGYTF.

V and J are TRBV6-2 or TRBV6-3 and TRBJ2-1, with 7 nucleotides matching TRBD2. Losses at the gene ends were 5 bases for V and 4 bases for J; bases not matched to a gene: 2. CDR1 and CDR2 (germline): MNHEY, SVGEGT. The CDR3 loop spans 13 amino acids. The CDR3 reads CASSREEYNEQFF. The CDR3 DNA sequence: TGTGCCAGCAGTCGGGAGGAATACAATGAGCAGTTCTTC.